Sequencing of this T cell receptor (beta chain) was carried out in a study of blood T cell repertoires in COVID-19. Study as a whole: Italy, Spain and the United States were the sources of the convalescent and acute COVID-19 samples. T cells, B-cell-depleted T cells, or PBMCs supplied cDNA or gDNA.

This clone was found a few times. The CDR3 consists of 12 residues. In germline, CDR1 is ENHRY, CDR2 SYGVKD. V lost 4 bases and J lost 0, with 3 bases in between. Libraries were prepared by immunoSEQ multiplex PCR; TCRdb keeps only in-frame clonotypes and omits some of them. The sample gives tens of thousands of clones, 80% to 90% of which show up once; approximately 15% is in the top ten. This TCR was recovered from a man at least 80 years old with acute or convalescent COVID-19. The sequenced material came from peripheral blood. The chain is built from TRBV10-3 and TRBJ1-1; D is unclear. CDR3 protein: CAISAMNTEAFF. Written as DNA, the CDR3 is TGTGCCATCAGTGCCATGAACACTGAAGCTTTCTTT.